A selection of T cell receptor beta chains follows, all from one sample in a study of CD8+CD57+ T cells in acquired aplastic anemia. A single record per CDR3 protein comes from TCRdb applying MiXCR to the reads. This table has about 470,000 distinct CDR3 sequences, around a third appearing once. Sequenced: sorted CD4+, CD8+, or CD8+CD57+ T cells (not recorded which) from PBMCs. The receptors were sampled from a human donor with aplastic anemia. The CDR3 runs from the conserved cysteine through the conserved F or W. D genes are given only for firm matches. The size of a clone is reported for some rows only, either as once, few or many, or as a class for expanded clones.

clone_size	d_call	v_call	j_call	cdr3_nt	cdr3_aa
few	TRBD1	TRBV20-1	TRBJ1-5	TGCAGTGCTAGTTCTGGGACAGGTGGGTCCGTGATCGATCAGCCCCAGCATTTT	CSASSGTGGSVIDQPQHF
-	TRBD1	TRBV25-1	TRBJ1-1	TGTGCCTGCAGTGCGGGACAGGGTAGGGACACTGAAGCTTTCTTT	CACSAGQGRDTEAFF
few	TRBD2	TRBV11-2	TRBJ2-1	TGTGCCAGCAGCTTGGGACTAGCGGACGACAATGAGCAGTTCTTC	CASSLGLADDNEQFF
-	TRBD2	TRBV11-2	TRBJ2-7	TGTGCCAGCAGGCCAACTAGCGGAAAGGACAGAAGGTCTAACGAGCAGTACTTC	CASRPTSGKDRRSNEQYF
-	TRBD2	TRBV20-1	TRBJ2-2	TGCAGTGCTTTCGGGACTAGCGGGGGGGTGAACACCGGGGAGCTGTTTTTT	CSAFGTSGGVNTGELFF
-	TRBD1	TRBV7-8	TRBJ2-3	TGTGCCAGCAGCGGTCGGACAGGGGGCGAGGTAGATACGCAGTATTTT	CASSGRTGGEVDTQYF
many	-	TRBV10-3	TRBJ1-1	TGTGCCATCAGTGATAAACAGGGTGCCATGAACACTGAAGCTTTCTTT	CAISDKQGAMNTEAFF
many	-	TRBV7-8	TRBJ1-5	TGTGCCAGCAGCTTACTAGCGGACAGAAGCAATCAGCCCCAGCATTTT	CASSLLADRSNQPQHF
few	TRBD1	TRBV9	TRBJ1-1	TGTGCCAGCAGCCCCGGGACAGTGAACACTGAAGCTTTCTTT	CASSPGTVNTEAFF
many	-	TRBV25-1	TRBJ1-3	TGTGCCAGCAGTGAAAACGGGGTGAACACCATATATTTT	CASSENGVNTIYF
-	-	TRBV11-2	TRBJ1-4	TGTGCCAGCAGCTTAGTCGCAGGCGACAATGAAAAACTGTTTTTT	CASSLVAGDNEKLFF
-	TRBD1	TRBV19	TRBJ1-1	TGTGCCAGTAGTGGGGCGACAGGGGGCACTGAAGCTTTCTTT	CASSGATGGTEAFF
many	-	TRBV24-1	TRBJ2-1	TGTGCCACCAGTGATCCCGGCGATGAGCAGTTCTTC	CATSDPGDEQFF
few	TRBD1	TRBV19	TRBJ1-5	TGTGCCAGTAGTATAGTCCTGATATTCGGACAGGGCGGCAATCAGCCCCAGCATTTT	CASSIVLIFGQGGNQPQHF
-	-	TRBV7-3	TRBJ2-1	TGTGCCAGCAGCCTAAAGGATGGCAATGAGCAGTTCTTC	CASSLKDGNEQFF
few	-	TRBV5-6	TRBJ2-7	TGTGCCAGCAGCTTGGGTCAAGCACAGACCTACGAGCAGTACTTC	CASSLGQAQTYEQYF
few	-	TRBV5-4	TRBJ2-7	TGTGCCAGCAGCTATGGGACGACCTACGAGCAGTACTTC	CASSYGTTYEQYF
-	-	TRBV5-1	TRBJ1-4	TGCGCCAGCAGCGAGCGCGGGCCGCCCGAGAATGAAAAACTGTTTTTT	CASSERGPPENEKLFF
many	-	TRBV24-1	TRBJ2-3	TGTGCCACCAGTGATTCGAGACGGGGCACAGATACGCAGTATTTT	CATSDSRRGTDTQYF
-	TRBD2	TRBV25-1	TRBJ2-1	TGTGCCAGCGGGACTAGCGGGGGCAACAATGAGCAGTTCTTC	CASGTSGGNNEQFF
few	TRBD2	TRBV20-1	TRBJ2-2	TGCAGTGCTAGATCGGGGCGGGAGTGGTCTGGGGAGCTGTTTTTT	CSARSGREWSGELFF
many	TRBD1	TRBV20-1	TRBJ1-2	TGCAGTGCGCCGCGAGGGGGCGCGAACTATGGCTACACCTTC	CSAPRGGANYGYTF
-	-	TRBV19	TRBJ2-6	TGTGCCAGTAGTATCCCAACGGCTTCTCGGGCCAACGTCCTGACTTTC	CASSIPTASRANVLTF
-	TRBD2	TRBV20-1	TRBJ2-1	TGCGGTGCTAAGGCTAGCGGGGGGACTTCAAGCTCCTACAATGAGCAGTTCTTC	CGAKASGGTSSSYNEQFF
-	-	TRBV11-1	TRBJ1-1	TGTGCCAGCAGCTTAGCTGAAGGAGCTGAAGCTTTCTTT	CASSLAEGAEAFF
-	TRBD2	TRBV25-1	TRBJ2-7	TGTGCCAGCAGCACAGTATTACTAGCGGTAACCTACGAGCAGTACTTC	CASSTVLLAVTYEQYF
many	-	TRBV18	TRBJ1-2	TGTGCCAGCTCACCACCAGGGGATGGCTACACCTTC	CASSPPGDGYTF
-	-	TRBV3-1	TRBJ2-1	TGTGCCAGCAGCCATGGACTTGAGTGGAATGAGCAGTTCTTC	CASSHGLEWNEQFF
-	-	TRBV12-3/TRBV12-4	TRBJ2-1	TGTGCCAGCAGTTCAGGGTACTACAATGAGCAGTTCTTC	CASSSGYYNEQFF
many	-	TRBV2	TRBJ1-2	TGTGCCAGCAGCGAGACCGGGGCCCGGACCTTC	CASSETGARTF
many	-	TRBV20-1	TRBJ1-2	TGCAGTGCTAGCGCCGGGGGAGCTAACTATGGCTACACCTTC	CSASAGGANYGYTF
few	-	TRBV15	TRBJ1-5	TGTGCCACCAGCAGAGTGGCGGATAGCAATCAGCCCCAGCATTTT	CATSRVADSNQPQHF
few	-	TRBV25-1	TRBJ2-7	TGTGCCAGCAGCACCGGGACCCATAACTCCTACGAGCAGTACTTC	CASSTGTHNSYEQYF
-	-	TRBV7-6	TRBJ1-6	TGTGCCAGCAGCCCCGCCCTAGTGCCTAATTCACCCCTCCACTTT	CASSPALVPNSPLHF
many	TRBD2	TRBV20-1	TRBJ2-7	TGCAGTGCTAGGCCGGGGACTAGCGACTCCTACGAGCAGTACTTC	CSARPGTSDSYEQYF
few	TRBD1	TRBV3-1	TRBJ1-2	TGTGCCAGCAGCCAACCAGGGGGCTATGGCTACACCTTC	CASSQPGGYGYTF
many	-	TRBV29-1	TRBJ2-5	TGCAGCGTTGAGGGACATGCTCAAGAGACCCAGTACTTC	CSVEGHAQETQYF
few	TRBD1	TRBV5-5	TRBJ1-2	TGTGCCAGCAGCTTGGCCCGGGACAGCCCCTATGGCTACACCTTC	CASSLARDSPYGYTF
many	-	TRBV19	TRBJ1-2	TGTGCCAGTACCCCAGTCACAGACCACTATGGCTACACCTTC	CASTPVTDHYGYTF
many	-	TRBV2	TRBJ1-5	TGTGCCAGCAGTGAATATGACAGCGATCAGCCCCAGCATTTT	CASSEYDSDQPQHF
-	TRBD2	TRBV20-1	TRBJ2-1	TGCAGTGCTCGAATGGGACTAGCCCGAAATAGACATGAGCAGTTCTTC	CSARMGLARNRHEQFF
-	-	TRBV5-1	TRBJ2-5	TGCGCCAGCAGCGGGGTCTTACTGAAAGAGACCCAGTACTTC	CASSGVLLKETQYF
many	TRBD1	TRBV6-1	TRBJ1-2	TGTGCCAGCACCACAGGACAGGGGACGAATGGCTACACCTTC	CASTTGQGTNGYTF
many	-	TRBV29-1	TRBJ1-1	TGCAGCGTCTTGACAGGACCTAACACTGAAGCTTTCTTT	CSVLTGPNTEAFF
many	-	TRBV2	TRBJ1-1	TGTGCCAGCAGTGAAGTGTTGGGCAACGGCGAAGCTTTCTTT	CASSEVLGNGEAFF
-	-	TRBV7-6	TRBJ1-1	TGTGCCAGCACAGCTTATCGGGACCCTGGCACTGAAGCTTTCTTT	CASTAYRDPGTEAFF
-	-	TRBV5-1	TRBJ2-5	TGCGCCAGCAGCTTGGCCAAGACCCAGTACTTC	CASSLAKTQYF
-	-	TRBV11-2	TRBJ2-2	TGTGCCAGCGGCAGGTTGGGCGGGGAGCTGTTTTTT	CASGRLGGELFF
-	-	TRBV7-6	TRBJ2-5	TGTGCCAGCAGCTTGGGACAGACCGGGAGGGAGACCCAGTACTTC	CASSLGQTGRETQYF
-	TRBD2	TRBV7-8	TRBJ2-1	TGTGCCAGCAGCTTTTTCGAGGTAGCGGGAGAGACTCAGTTCTTC	CASSFFEVAGETQFF
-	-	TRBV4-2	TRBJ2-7	TGTGCCAGCAGCCAAGATAGGGGGGGGGACCAGTACTTC	CASSQDRGGDQYF
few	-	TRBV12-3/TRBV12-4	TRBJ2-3	TGTGCCACCGGGGGATGGGGGAACACAGATACGCAGTATTTT	CATGGWGNTDTQYF
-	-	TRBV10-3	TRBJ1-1	TGTGCCAGCAGTACCCTCTTCGTGCGGGGGCCCACTGAAGCTTTCTTT	CASSTLFVRGPTEAFF